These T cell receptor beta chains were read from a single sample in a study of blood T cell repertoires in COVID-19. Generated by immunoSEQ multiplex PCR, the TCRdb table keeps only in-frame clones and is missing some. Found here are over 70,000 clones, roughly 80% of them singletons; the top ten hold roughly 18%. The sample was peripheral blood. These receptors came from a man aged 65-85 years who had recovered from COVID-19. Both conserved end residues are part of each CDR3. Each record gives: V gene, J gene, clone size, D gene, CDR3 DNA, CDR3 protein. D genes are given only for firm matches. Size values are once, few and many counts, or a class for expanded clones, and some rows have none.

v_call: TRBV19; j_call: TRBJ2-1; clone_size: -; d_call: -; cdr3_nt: TGTGCCAGTAGTGCGTGGTCCGGGTCCTACAATGAGCAGTTCTTC; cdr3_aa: CASSAWSGSYNEQFF
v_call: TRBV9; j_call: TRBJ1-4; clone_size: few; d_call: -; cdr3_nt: TGTGCCAGCAGCGTAGCGGTTTCCGACTCGGAAAAACTGTTTTTT; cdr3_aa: CASSVAVSDSEKLFF
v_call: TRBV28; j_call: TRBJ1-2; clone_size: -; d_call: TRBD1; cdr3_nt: TGTGCCAGCAGTCTGACAGGGTCCAACTATGGCTACACCTTC; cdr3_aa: CASSLTGSNYGYTF
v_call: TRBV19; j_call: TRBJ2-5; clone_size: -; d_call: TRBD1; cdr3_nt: TGTGCCTCTAGTCAGGGGGTCTGGCAGACCCAGTACTTC; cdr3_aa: CASSQGVWQTQYF
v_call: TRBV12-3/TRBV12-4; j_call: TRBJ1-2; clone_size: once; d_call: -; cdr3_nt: TGTGCCAGCAGCCCGAGCTATGGCTACACCTTC; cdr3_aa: CASSPSYGYTF
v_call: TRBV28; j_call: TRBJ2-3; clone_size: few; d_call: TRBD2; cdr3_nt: TGTGCCAGCAGTTTCGTAGCGGGAACAGATACGCAGTATTTT; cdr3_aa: CASSFVAGTDTQYF
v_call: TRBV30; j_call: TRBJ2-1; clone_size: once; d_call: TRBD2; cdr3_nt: TGTGCCTGGAGTCTCCGGACTGGGGGACTAATTAATGAGCAGTTCTTC; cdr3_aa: CAWSLRTGGLINEQFF
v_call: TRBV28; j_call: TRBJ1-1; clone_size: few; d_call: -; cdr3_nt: TGTGCCAGCAGTTTACCGGTCGCAGGGAACACTGAAGCTTTCTTT; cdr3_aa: CASSLPVAGNTEAFF
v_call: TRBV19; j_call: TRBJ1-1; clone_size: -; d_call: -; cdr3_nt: TGTGCCAGTAAGGACACAAGGAACACTGAAGCTTTCTTT; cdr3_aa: CASKDTRNTEAFF
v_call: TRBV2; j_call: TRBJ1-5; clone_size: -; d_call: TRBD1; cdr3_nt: TGTGCCAGCAGCCGAGGGGACAGAAATCAGCCCCAGCATTTT; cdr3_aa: CASSRGDRNQPQHF
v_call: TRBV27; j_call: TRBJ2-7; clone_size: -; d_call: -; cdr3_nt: TGTGCCAGCAGTATCGATCGACTAGTTTACGAGCAGTACTTC; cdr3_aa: CASSIDRLVYEQYF
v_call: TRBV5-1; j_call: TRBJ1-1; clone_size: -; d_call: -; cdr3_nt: TGCGCCAGCAGCTTGTTCGGGGAAGAGACTGAAGCTTTCTTT; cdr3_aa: CASSLFGEETEAFF
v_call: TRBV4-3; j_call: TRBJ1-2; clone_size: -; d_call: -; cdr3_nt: TGCGCCAGCAGCCAAGGGCAGGGGTCGGTCTATGGCTACACCTTC; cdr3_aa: CASSQGQGSVYGYTF
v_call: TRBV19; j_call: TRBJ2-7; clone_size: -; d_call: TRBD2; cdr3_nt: TGTGCCAGTAGACTTAGCGGGAGTTCTAGCGACGAGCAGTACTTC; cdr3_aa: CASRLSGSSSDEQYF
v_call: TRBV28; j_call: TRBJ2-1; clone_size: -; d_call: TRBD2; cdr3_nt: TGTGCCAGCAGGTCTAGCGGGAGGAACTACAATGAGCAGTTCTTC; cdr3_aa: CASRSSGRNYNEQFF
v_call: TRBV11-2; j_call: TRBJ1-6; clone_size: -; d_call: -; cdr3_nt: TGTGCCAGCAGCTCATCCGGACAGATGAATTCACCCCTCCACTTT; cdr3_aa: CASSSSGQMNSPLHF
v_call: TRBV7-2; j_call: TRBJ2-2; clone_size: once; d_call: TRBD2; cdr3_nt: TGTGCCAGCAGCTTGGGGAGGGGTAACACCGGGGAGCTGTTTTTT; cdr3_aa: CASSLGRGNTGELFF
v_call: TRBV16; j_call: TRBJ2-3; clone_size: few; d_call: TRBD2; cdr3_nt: TGTGCCAGCAGCCAATACGGGAGGGACACAGATACGCAGTATTTT; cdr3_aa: CASSQYGRDTDTQYF
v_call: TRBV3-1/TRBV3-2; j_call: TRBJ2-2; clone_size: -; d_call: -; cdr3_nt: TGTGCCAGCAGCCAATACCCCCCCGGGTCCCCTTTCACCGGGGAGCTGTTTTTT; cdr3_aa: CASSQYPPGSPFTGELFF
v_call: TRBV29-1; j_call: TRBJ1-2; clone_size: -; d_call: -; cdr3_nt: TGCAGCATCACGAACAGGGTTCACTATGGCTACACCTTC; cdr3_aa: CSITNRVHYGYTF
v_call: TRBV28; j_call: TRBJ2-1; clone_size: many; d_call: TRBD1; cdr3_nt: TGTGCCAGCAAAAAGGGACAGGGGATTTTGAATGAGCAGTTCTTC; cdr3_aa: CASKKGQGILNEQFF
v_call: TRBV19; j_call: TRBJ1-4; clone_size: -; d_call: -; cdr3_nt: TGTGCCAGTAGTATCAACAGAAATGAAAAACTGTTTTTT; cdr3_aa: CASSINRNEKLFF
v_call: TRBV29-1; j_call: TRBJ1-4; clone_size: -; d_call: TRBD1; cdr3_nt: TGCAGCGTTCAAGACAGGGTCGGCGAAAAACTGTTTTTT; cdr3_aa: CSVQDRVGEKLFF
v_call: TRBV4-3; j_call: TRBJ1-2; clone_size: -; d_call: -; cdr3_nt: TGCGCCAGCAGCCAAGAGGGACGAGGGGGGGCGGATGGCTACACCTTC; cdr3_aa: CASSQEGRGGADGYTF
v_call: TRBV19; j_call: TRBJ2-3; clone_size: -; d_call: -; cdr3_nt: TGTGCCAGTAGTGAACAGGGTCCAGATACGCAGTATTTT; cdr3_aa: CASSEQGPDTQYF
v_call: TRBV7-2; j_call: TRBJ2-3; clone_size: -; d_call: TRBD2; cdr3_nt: TGTGCCAGCAGTAGCGGGGGGGGGTCGGCAGATACGCAGTATTTT; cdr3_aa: CASSSGGGSADTQYF
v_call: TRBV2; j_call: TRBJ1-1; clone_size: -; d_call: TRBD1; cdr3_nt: TGTGCCAGCAGACCGTTAGGACAGGAGAACACTGAAGCTTTCTTT; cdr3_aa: CASRPLGQENTEAFF
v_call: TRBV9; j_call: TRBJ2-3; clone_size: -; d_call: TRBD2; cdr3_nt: TGTGCCAGCACAACGACCCCACTAGCGGGGGGAACAGATACGCAGTATTTT; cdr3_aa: CASTTTPLAGGTDTQYF
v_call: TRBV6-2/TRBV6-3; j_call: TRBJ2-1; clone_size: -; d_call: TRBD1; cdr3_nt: TGTGCCAGCAGTTACCCCTTGGGACAGGGGGCTTATGAGCAGTTCTTC; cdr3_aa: CASSYPLGQGAYEQFF
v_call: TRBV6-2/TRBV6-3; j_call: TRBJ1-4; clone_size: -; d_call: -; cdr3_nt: TGTGCCAGCAGTTACTCGACGAGGTCAGGGCTTCCTAATGAAAAACTGTTTTTT; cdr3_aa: CASSYSTRSGLPNEKLFF
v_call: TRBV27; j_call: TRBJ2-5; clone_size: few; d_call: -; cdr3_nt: TGTGCCAGCAGTATCTACAGGGCCACAAGAGAGACCCAGTACTTC; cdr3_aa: CASSIYRATRETQYF
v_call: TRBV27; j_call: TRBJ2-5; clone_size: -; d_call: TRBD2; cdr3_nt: TGTGCCAGCAGTTTATCTCCCCCCCGAGCGGGGGGAACTCGAGAGACCCAGTACTTC; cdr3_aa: CASSLSPPRAGGTRETQYF
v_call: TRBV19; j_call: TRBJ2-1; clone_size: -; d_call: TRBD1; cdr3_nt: TGTGCCAGTAGTATTTCCGACAGGGCACACAATGAGCAGTTCTTC; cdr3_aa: CASSISDRAHNEQFF
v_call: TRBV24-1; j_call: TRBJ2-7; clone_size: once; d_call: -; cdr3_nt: TGTGCCACCAGTGATGCTGACGGCGGATACGAGCAGTACTTC; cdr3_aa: CATSDADGGYEQYF
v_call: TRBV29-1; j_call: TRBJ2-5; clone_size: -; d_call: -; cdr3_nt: TGCAGCGCCGGGGAGGCCCGGGGAGGAGAGACCCAGTACTTC; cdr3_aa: CSAGEARGGETQYF
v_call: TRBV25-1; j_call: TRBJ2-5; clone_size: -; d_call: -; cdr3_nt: TGTGCCAGCGGGGCAGGGTGGCTTGGGACCCAGTACTTC; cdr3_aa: CASGAGWLGTQYF
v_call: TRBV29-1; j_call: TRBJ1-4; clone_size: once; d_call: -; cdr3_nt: TGCAGCGTCCCTACCGGAGGTGGGAAACTGTTTTTT; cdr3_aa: CSVPTGGGKLFF
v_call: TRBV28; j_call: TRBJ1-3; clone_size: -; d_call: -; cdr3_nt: TGTGCCAGCGGGGAGTTTGGTTCTGGAAACACCATATATTTT; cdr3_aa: CASGEFGSGNTIYF
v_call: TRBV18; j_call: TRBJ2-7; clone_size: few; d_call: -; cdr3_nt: TGTGCCAGCTCACTTAGCGGATCCTACGAGCAGTACTTC; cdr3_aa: CASSLSGSYEQYF
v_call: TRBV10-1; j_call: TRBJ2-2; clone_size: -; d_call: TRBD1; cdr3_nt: TGCGCCAGCATAAACGGGACAGGGGACAACACCGGGGAGCTGTTTTTT; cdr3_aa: CASINGTGDNTGELFF
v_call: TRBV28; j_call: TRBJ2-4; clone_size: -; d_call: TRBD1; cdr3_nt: TGTGCCAGCAGTTCCAACAGGGGGCACGAAAACATTCAGTACTTC; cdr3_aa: CASSSNRGHENIQYF
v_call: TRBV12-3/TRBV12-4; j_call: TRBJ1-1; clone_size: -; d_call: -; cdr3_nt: TGTGCCAGCAGCCCCAGGGACACTGAAGCTTTCTTT; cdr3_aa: CASSPRDTEAFF
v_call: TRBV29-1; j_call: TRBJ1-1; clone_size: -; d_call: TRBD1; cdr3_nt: TGCAGCGCCGGCCACAAGGACAGGGCGAACACTGAAGCTTTCTTT; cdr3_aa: CSAGHKDRANTEAFF
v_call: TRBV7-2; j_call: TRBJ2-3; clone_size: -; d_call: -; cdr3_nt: TGTGCCAGCAGCTTAGAGGGAGTGGGCACAGATACGCAGTATTTT; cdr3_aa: CASSLEGVGTDTQYF
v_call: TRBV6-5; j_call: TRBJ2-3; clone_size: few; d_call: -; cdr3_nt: TGTGCCAGCAGGGCCCAAAGTAACACAGATACGCAGTATTTT; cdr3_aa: CASRAQSNTDTQYF
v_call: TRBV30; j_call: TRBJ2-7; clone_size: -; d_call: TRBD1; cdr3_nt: TGTGCCTGGAGTGCAGGGACAGGAACCTACGAGCAGTACTTC; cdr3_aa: CAWSAGTGTYEQYF
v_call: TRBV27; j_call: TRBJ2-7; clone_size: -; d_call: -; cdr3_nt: TGTGCCAGCAGTCCGGGACACCTCTTTGAGCAGTACTTC; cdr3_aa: CASSPGHLFEQYF
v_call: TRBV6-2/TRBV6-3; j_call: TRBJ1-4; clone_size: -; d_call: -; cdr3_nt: TGTGCCAGCAGTTACTCGACAAGGAATGAAAAACTGTTTTTT; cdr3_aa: CASSYSTRNEKLFF